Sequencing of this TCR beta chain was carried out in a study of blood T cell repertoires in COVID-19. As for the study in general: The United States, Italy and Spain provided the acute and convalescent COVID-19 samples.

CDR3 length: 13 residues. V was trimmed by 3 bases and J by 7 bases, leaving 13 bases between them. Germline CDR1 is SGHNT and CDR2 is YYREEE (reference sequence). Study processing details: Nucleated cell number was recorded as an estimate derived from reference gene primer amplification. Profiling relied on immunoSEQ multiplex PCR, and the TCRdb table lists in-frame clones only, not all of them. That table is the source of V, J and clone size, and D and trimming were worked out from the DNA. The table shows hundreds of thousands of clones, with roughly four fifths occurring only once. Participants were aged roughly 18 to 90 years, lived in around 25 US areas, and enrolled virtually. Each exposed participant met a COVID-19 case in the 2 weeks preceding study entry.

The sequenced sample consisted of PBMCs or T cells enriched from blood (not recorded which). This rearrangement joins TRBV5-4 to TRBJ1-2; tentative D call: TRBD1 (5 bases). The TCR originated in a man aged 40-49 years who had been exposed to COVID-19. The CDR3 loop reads CASSSTGVSGYTF. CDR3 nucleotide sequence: TGTGCCAGCAGCTCCACGGGGGTTTCTGGCTACACCTTC.